A single sample gave rise to the 3 T cell receptor beta chains below, sequenced in a study of blood T cell repertoires in COVID-19. Here immunoSEQ multiplex PCR was the method, and the copy in TCRdb shows in-frame clones only, minus some. This table holds 250,000 to 350,000 clones, about nine tenths found once. The sample consisted of peripheral blood. All receptors come from a woman between 45 and 60 years old who had recovered from COVID-19.

The chain couples TRBV9 to TRBJ1-1; 7 bases map to TRBD1. In germline, CDR1 is SGDLS, CDR2 YYNGEE. The CDR3 runs 14 residues. V shed 4 bases, J shed 1 base, and the junction held 4 bases outside the gene matches. The CDR3 here is CASSPWTGNTEAFF. The DNA of the CDR3 is TGTGCCAGCAGCCCTTGGACAGGGAACACTGAAGCTTTCTTT.

The V and J genes are TRBV28 and TRBJ2-7; a possible D gene is TRBD1 (6 bases). Deletions cut 0 bases from V and 5 bases from J, with 11 bases between. The CDR3 totals 14 residues. Germline V gene lookup returns CDR1 MDHEN and CDR2 SYDVKM. The CDR3 is CASSLWGAENEQYF. The CDR3 coding sequence is TGTGCCAGCAGTTTATGGGGGGCCGAGAACGAGCAGTACTTC.

The rearrangement uses TRBV2 and TRBJ2-1; 8 positions agree with TRBD1. The CDR3 runs to 14 residues. V lost 8 bases and J lost 2; bases outside the gene matches: 5. Germline loops: CDR1 SNHLY, CDR2 FYNNEI. The CDR3 DNA sequence: TGTGCCAGCGGAGAACAGGGGGCCTACAATGAGCAGTTCTTC. It translates to CASGEQGAYNEQFF.